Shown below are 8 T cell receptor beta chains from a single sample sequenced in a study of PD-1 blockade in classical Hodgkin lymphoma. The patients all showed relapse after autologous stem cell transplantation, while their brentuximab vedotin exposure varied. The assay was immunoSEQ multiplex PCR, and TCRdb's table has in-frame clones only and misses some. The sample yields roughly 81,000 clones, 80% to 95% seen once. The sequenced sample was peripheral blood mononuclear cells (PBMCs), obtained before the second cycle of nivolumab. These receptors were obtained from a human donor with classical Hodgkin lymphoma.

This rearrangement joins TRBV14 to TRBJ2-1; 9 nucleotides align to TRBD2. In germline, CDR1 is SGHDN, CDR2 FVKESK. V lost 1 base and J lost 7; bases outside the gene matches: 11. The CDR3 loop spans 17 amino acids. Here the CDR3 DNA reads TGTGCCAGCAGCCAAGGTGTGGCGGGAGGGAGAGTTAATGAGCAGTTCTTC. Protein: CASSQGVAGGRVNEQFF.

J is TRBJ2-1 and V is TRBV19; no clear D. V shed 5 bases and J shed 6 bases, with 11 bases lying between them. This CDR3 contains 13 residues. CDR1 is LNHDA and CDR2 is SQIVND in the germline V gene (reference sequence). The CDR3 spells CASSLSAPNEQFF. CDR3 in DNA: TGTGCCAGTAGTCTCTCGGCCCCCAATGAGCAGTTCTTC.

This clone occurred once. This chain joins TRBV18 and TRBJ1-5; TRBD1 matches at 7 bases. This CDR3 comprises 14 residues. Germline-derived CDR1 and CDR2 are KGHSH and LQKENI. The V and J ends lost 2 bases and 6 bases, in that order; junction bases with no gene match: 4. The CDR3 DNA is TGTGCCAGCTCACCAGCACAGGGGATTCAGCCCCAGCATTTT. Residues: CASSPAQGIQPQHF.

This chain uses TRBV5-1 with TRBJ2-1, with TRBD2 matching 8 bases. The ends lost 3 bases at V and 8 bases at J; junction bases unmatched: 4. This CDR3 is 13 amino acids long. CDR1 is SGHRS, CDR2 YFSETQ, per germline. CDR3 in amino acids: CASSSGGVDEQFF. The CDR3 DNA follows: TGCGCCAGCAGCTCCGGGGGGGTCGATGAGCAGTTCTTC.

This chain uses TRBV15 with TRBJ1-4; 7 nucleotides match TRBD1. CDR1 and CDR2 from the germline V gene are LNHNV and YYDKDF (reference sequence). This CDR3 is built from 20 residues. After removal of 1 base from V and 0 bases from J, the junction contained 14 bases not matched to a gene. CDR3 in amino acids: CATSRGLLGQTSPTNEKLFF. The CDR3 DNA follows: TGTGCCACCAGCAGAGGTCTTCTGGGACAGACTTCACCAACTAATGAAAAACTGTTTTTT.

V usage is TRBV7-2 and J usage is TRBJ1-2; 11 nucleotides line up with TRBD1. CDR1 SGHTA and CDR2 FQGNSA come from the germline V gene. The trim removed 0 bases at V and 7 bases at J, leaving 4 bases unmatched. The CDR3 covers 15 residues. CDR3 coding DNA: TGTGCCAGCAGCTTAGCCGGACAGGGGGCGGCTGGCTACACCTTC. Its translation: CASSLAGQGAAGYTF.

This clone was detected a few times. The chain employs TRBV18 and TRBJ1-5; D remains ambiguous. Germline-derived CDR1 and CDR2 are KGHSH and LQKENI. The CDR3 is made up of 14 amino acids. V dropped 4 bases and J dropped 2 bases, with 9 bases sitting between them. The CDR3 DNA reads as TGTGCCAGCTCACGTAACTTCGGCAATCAGCCCCAGCATTTT. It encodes CASSRNFGNQPQHF. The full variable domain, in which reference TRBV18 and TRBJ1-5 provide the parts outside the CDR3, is NAGVMQNPRHLVRRRGQEARLRCSPMKGHSHVYWYRQLPEEGLKFMVYLQKENIIDESGMPKERFSAEFPKEGPSILRIQQVVRGDSAAYFCASSRNFGNQPQHFGDGTRLSIL.

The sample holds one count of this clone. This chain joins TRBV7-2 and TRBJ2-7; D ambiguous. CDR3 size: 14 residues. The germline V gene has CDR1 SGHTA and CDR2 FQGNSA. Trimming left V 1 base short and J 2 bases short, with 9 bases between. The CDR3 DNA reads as TGTGCCAGCAGCTTAGTAGACGGAACCTACGAGCAGTACTTC. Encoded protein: CASSLVDGTYEQYF.